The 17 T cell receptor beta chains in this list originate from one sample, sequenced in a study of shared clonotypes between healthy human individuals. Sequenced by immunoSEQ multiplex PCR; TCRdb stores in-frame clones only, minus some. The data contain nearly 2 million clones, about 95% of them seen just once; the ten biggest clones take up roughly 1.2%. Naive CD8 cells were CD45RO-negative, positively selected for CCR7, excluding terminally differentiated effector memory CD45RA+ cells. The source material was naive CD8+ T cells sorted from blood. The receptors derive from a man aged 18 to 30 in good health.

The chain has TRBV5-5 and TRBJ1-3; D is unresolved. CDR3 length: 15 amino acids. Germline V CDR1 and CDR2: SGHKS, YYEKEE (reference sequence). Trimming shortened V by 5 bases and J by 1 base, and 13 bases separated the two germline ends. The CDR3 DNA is TGTGCCAGCAGTCCGGAAGGAGCTTCTGGAAACACCATATATTTT. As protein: CASSPEGASGNTIYF. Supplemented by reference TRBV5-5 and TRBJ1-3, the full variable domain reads DAGVTQSPTHLIKTRGQQVTLRCSPISGHKSVSWYQQVLGQGPQFIFQYYEKEERGRGNFPDRFSARQFPNYSSELNVNALLLGDSALYLCASSPEGASGNTIYFGEGSWLTVV.

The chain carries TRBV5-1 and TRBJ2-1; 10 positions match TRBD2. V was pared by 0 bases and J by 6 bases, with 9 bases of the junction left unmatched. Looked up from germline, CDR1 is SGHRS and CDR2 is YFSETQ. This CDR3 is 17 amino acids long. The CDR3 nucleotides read TGCGCCAGCAGCTTGGATCCGGGACTAGCGCCATTCAATGAGCAGTTCTTC. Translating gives CASSLDPGLAPFNEQFF.

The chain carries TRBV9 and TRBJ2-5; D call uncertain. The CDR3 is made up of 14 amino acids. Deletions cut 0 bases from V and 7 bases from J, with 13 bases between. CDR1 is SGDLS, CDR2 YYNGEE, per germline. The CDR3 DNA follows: TGTGCCAGCAGCGTAGGACTCCTCCCAGGGACCCAGTACTTC. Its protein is CASSVGLLPGTQYF. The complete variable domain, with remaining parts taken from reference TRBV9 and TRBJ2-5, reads DSGVTQTPKHLITATGQRVTLRCSPRSGDLSVYWYQQSLDQGLQFLIQYYNGEERAKGNILERFSAQQFPDLHSELNLSSLELGDSALYFCASSVGLLPGTQYFGPGTRLLVL.

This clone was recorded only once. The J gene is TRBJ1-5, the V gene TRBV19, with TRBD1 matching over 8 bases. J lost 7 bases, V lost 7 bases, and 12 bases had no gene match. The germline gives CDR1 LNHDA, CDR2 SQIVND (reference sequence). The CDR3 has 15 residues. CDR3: CASTGTGLSYQPQHF. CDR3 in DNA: TGTGCCAGTACCGGGACAGGCCTCTCCTACCAGCCCCAGCATTTT.

CDR3 amino acids: CAWDPGTDYEQYF. DNA of the CDR3: TGTGCCTGGGACCCGGGGACAGACTACGAGCAGTACTTC. The chain joins TRBV30 to TRBJ2-7; TRBD1 aligns across 7 bases. Germline values: CDR1 GTSNPN, CDR2 SVGIG (reference sequence). Trimming removed 5 bases from V and 3 bases from J; junction bases left unmatched: 7. The CDR3 has 13 residues.

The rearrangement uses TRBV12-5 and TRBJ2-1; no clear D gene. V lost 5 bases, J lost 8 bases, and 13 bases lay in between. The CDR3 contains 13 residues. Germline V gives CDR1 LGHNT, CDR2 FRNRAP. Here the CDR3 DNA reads TGTGCTAGTGGTCTCTCCCCGGGCGATGAGCAGTTCTTC. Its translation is CASGLSPGDEQFF.

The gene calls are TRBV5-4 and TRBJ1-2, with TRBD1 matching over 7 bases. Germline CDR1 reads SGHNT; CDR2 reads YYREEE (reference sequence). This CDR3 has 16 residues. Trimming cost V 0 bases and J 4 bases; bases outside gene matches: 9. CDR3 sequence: CASSLAWGGGAYGYTF. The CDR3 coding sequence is TGTGCCAGCAGCTTGGCCTGGGGAGGGGGCGCCTATGGCTACACCTTC.

The CDR3 is CASSRGGVTGELFF. As DNA, the CDR3 is TGTGCCAGCAGCAGGGGTGGGGTGACCGGGGAGCTGTTTTTT. The chain links TRBV6-6 to TRBJ2-2, with D tentatively TRBD1 (6 bases). This CDR3 region has 14 residues. With 6 bases removed from V and 5 bases from J, the gap between germline ends came to 13 bases. CDR1 and CDR2 from the germline V gene are MNHNY and SVGAGI (reference sequence).

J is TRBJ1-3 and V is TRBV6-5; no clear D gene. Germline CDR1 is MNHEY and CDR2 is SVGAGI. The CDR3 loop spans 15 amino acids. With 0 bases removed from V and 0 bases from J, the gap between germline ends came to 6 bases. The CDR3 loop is CASSYSVGSGNTIYF. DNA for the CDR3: TGTGCCAGCAGTTACTCGGTGGGCTCTGGAAACACCATATATTTT.

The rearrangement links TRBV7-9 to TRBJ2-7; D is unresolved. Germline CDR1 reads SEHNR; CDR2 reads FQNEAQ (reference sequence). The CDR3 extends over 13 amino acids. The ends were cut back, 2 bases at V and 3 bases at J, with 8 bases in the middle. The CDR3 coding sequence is TGTGCCAGCAGCTTATCCCTGGACTACGAGCAGTACTTC. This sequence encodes CASSLSLDYEQYF.

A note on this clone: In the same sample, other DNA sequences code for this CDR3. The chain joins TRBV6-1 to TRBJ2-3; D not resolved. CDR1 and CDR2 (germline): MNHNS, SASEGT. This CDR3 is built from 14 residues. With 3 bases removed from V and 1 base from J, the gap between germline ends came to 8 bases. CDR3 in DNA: TGTGCCAGCAGTGATCGGGTGGGCACAGATACGCAGTATTTT. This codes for CASSDRVGTDTQYF.

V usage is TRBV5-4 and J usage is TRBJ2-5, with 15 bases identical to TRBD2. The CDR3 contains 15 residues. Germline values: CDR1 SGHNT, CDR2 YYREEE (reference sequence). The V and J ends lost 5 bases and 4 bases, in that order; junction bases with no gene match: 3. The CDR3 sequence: CASRSGLAGGETQYF. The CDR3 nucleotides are TGTGCCAGCAGGTCGGGACTAGCGGGGGGAGAGACCCAGTACTTC.

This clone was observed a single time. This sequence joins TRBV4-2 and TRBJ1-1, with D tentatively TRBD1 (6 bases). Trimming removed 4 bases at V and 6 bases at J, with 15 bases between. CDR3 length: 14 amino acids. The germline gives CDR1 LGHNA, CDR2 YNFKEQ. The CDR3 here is CASSPEAGVPEAFF. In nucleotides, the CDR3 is TGTGCCAGCAGCCCAGAGGCAGGGGTGCCTGAAGCTTTCTTT.

In DNA form, the CDR3 reads TGTGCCAGCAGTTCCATGGACAGTAATGAGCAGTACTTC. Translating it yields CASSSMDSNEQYF. The chain employs TRBV27 and TRBJ2-7, with TRBD1 as a possible D gene (6 bases). The CDR3 is 13 amino acids. The germline V gene has CDR1 MNHEY and CDR2 SMNVEV (reference sequence). Trimming took 4 bases from V and 7 from J, leaving 14 bases between them.

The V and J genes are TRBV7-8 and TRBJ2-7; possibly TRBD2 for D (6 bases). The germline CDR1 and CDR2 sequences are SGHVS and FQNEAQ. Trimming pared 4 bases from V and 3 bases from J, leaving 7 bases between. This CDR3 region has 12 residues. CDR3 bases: TGTGCCAGCAGCTGGGACTTCTACGAGCAGTACTTC. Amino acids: CASSWDFYEQYF.

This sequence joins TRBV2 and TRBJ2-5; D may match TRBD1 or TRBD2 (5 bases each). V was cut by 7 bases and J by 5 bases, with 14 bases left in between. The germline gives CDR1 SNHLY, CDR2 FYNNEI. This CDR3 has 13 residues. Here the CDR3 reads CASIPGEGETQYF. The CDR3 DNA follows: TGTGCCAGCATCCCGGGTGAGGGGGAGACCCAGTACTTC. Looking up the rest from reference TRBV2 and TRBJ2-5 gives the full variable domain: EPEVTQTPSHQVTQMGQEVILRCVPISNHLYFYWYRQILGQKVEFLVSFYNNEISEKSEIFDDQFSVERPDGSNFTLKIRSTKLEDSAMYFCASIPGEGETQYFGPGTRLLVL.

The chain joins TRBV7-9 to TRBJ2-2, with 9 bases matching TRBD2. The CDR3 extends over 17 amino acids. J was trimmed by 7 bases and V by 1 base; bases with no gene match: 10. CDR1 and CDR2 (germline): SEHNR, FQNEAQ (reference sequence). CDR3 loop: CASSLGASGTRNGELFF. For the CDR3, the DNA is TGTGCCAGCAGCTTAGGGGCTAGCGGGACAAGGAACGGGGAGCTGTTTTTT.